The sequence of this T cell receptor beta chain was determined in a study of shared T cell receptors in the human thymus. TCRdb's copy holds only in-frame clones and misses some; the assay was immunoSEQ multiplex PCR. The table includes some 400,000 clones, approximately 95% detected once. Germline lookup yields CDR1 ENHRY and CDR2 SYGVKD. The CDR3 covers 16 residues. V lost 4 bases and J lost 2, with 18 bases in between. The sequencing input was thymocytes. The chain uses TRBV10-3 and TRBJ2-7; tentatively, D is TRBD2 (6 bases). The sequence came from a human donor. CDR3 coding DNA: TGTGCCATCAGTGTGGAGGAGGAGGGACCTACCTACGAGCAGTACTTC. Translating it yields CAISVEEEGPTYEQYF.